This TCR beta chain emerged from a study of blood T cell repertoires in COVID-19. Germline V gene data show CDR1 as MDHEN and CDR2 as SYDVKM. V lost 2 bases to trimming and J lost 0 bases, with 8 bases between them. The CDR3 has 15 amino acids. In the original processing: It was from reference gene primer amplification that nucleated cell counts were estimated. The table came from immunoSEQ multiplex PCR; TCRdb's copy has only in-frame clones and leaves some out. V and J calls and clone size are those listed in that table; D and trimming were worked out from the DNA. There are under 350,000 clones in the sample; over 85% occur only once, and 1.8% lies in the top ten.

The receptor's source is a woman in her twenties or thirties with COVID-19, enrolled during active disease. The rearrangement uses TRBV28 and TRBJ1-3; possibly TRBD1 for D (6 bases). The sequencing input was peripheral blood. The CDR3 is CASSLVRGSGNTIYF. The DNA for the CDR3 is TGTGCCAGCAGTTTAGTCAGGGGCTCTGGAAACACCATATATTTT. The full variable domain, its missing parts supplied by reference TRBV28 and TRBJ1-3, is DVKVTQSSRYLVKRTGEKVFLECVQDMDHENMFWYRQDPGLGLRLIYFSYDVKMKEKGDIPEGYSVSREKKERFSLILESASTNQTSMYLCASSLVRGSGNTIYFGEGSWLTVV.